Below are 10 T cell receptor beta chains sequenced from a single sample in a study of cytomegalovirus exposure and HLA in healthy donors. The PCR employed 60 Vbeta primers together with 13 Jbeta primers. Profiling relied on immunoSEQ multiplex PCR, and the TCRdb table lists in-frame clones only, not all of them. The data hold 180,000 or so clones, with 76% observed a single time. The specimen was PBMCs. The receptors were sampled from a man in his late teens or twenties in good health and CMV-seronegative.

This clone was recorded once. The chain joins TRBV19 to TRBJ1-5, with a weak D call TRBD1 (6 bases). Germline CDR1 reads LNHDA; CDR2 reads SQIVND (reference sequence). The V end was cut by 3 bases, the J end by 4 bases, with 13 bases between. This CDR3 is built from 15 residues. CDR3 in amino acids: CASSIPDRLNQPQHF. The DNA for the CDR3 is TGTGCCAGTAGTATCCCGGACAGACTTAATCAGCCCCAGCATTTT.

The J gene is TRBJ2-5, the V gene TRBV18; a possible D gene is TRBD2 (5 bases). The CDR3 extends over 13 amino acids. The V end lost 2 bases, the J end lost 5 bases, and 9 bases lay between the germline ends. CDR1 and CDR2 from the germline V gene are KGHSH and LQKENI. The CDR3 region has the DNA TGTGCCAGCTCACCAAGGGAGAGCGAGACCCAGTACTTC. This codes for CASSPRESETQYF.

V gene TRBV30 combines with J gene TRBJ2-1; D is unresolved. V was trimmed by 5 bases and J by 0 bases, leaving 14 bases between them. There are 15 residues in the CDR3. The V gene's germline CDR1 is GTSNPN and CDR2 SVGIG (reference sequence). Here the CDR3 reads CAWSCPYYSYNEQFF. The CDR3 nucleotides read TGTGCCTGGTCCTGTCCGTACTACTCCTACAATGAGCAGTTCTTC.

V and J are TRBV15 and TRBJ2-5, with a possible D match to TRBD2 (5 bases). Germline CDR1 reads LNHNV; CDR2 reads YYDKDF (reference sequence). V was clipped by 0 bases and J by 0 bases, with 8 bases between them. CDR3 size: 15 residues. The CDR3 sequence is CATSREGGYQETQYF. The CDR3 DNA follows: TGTGCCACCAGCAGAGAGGGCGGGTACCAAGAGACCCAGTACTTC.

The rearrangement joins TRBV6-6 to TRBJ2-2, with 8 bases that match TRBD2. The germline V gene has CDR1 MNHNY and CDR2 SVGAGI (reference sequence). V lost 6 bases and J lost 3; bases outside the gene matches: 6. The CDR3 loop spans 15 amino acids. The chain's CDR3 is CASSLTGGDTGELFF. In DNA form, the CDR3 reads TGTGCCAGCAGCCTGACGGGGGGGGACACCGGGGAGCTGTTTTTT.

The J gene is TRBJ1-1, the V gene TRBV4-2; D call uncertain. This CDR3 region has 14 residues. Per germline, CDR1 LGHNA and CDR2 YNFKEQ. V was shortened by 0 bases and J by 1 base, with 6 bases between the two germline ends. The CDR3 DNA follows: TGTGCCAGCAGCCAAGATAAATGGAACACTGAAGCTTTCTTT. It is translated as CASSQDKWNTEAFF.

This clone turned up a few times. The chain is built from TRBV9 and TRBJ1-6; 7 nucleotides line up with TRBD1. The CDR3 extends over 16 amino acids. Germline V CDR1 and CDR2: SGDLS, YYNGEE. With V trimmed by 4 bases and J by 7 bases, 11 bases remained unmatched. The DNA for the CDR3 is TGTGCCAGCAGCCTGGGGGCAGGGGGAAGAAATTCACCCCTCCACTTT. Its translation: CASSLGAGGRNSPLHF.

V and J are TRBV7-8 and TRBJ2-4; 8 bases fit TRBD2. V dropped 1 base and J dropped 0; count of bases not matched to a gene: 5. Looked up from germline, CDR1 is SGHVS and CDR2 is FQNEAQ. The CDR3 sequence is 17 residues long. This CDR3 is CASSLGSGSLAKNIQYF. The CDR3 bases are TGTGCCAGCAGCTTAGGAAGCGGGAGTCTAGCCAAAAACATTCAGTACTTC. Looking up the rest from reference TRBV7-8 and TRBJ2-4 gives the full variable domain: GAGVSQSPRYKVAKRGQDVALRCDPISGHVSLFWYQQALGQGPEFLTYFQNEAQLDKSGLPSDRFFAERPEGSVSTLKIQRTQQEDSAVYLCASSLGSGSLAKNIQYFGAGTRLSVL.

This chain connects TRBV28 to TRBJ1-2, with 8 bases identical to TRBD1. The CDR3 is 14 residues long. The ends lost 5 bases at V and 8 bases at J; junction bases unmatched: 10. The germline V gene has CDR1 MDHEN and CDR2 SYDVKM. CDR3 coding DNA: TGTGCCAGCAGTCGATTGACAGGGGTTCGGGGCTACACCTTC. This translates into CASSRLTGVRGYTF.

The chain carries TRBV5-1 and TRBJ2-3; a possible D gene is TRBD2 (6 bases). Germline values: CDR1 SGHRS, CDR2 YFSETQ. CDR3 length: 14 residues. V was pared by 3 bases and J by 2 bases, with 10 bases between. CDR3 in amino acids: CASSSGTATDTQYF. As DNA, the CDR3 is TGCGCCAGCAGCTCCGGGACTGCCACAGATACGCAGTATTTT.